This TCR beta chain is from a study of T cell responses to AZD1222 COVID-19 vaccine. Germline values: CDR1 SGHRS, CDR2 YFSETQ. Trimming at V came to 0 bases and at J to 2 bases, leaving 2 bases not matched to a gene. CDR3 length: 15 amino acids. Overall study results and limits: White British people made up most donors, females outnumbered males, and clonal diversity was possibly underestimated. Nearly half of spike-specific TCRs reportedly target variant regions that are unmutated in the B.1.351 and B.1.1.7 variants.

Comment on this clone: What it binds is not known.

TCRdb's table, derived via immunoSEQ multiplex PCR, lists solely in-frame clones and lacks some. The profile shows 100,000 to 140,000 clones, roughly 85% of them singletons. The chain employs TRBV5-1 and TRBJ2-3; 8 bases match TRBD1. Here the sequenced sample was peripheral blood, taken 28 days after the second AZD1222 dose. The sequence derives from an adult who received the AZD1222 COVID-19 vaccine. The DNA of the CDR3 is TGCGCCAGCAGCTTGGACAGGGGGAACACAGATACGCAGTATTTT. It yields the protein CASSLDRGNTDTQYF.